The rows below give T cell receptor beta chains drawn from one sample of a study of T-cell reconstitution after alpha-beta-depleted transplantation in children. Using its own MiXCR run on the PCR reads, TCRdb lists one record per CDR3 protein. The sample has about 210,000 distinct CDR3 sequences, approximately 17% seen once. Sequenced here: PBMCs, mostly from graft donor cells, sampled 360 days after TCRalphabeta/CD19-depleted stem cell transplant. The receptors originated from a male patient aged 2-10 years who had a stem cell transplant for acute lymphoblastic leukemia, so the T cells may come from the graft donor. The CDR3 runs from the conserved cysteine through the conserved F or W. The D gene is left open where the match is weak.

CDR3 protein	V gene	J gene	D gene
CASSQDNQAQNNEQFF	TRBV4-1	TRBJ2-1	.
CASSFKVVQANTGELFF	TRBV13	TRBJ2-2	.
CASSFPVGRGEYNEQFF	TRBV27	TRBJ2-1	TRBD2
CASRPGTRGYEQYF	TRBV12-3/TRBV12-4	TRBJ2-7	.
CAISVAVMGQAIPTGELFF	TRBV10-3	TRBJ2-2	.
CASSSQTGPYEQYF	TRBV10-1	TRBJ2-7	.
CATSDQSWDSYNEQFF	TRBV24-1	TRBJ2-1	.
CASSLATAEGFF	TRBV7-9	TRBJ2-1	.
CASRRQGVNSPLHF	TRBV12-3/TRBV12-4	TRBJ1-6	TRBD1
CASSSLRGGYEQYF	TRBV12-3/TRBV12-4	TRBJ2-7	TRBD2
CASRSSGVGNQPQHF	TRBV6-2/TRBV6-3	TRBJ1-5	.
CSARPPPGTAYEQYF	TRBV20-1	TRBJ2-7	TRBD1
CASSFQSSSYNEQFF	TRBV12-3/TRBV12-4	TRBJ2-1	.
CASSRRQAVYGYTF	TRBV11-2	TRBJ1-2	.
CSTRRPYGGSMHEQYF	TRBV20-1	TRBJ2-7	TRBD2
CASSSNRFLNNEQFF	TRBV7-9	TRBJ2-1	.
CASSWGQGFIGPYEQYF	TRBV6-2/TRBV6-3	TRBJ2-7	TRBD1
CASSLVAGGDEQYF	TRBV12-3/TRBV12-4	TRBJ2-7	TRBD2
CASSLRPKLALADDNEQFF	TRBV5-1	TRBJ2-1	TRBD2
CASSGGFGTNEQFF	TRBV6-1	TRBJ2-1	.
CASSPIGASTDTQYF	TRBV27	TRBJ2-3	.
CASAALLGTAYEQYF	TRBV7-9	TRBJ2-7	TRBD1
CAWSVQGTTGRETQYF	TRBV30	TRBJ2-5	.
CASSQDLEGGGAANTGELFF	TRBV4-3	TRBJ2-2	.
CASSYPRASYEQYF	TRBV6-2/TRBV6-3	TRBJ2-7	.
CASSHSLNYGYTF	TRBV5-4	TRBJ1-2	.
CASSVVGYYGYTF	TRBV9	TRBJ1-2	.
CASSVFPGQGTNTEAFF	TRBV2	TRBJ1-1	TRBD1
CASSYGLPSSYNEQFF	TRBV6-5	TRBJ2-1	.
CASSPLGANVLTF	TRBV11-2	TRBJ2-6	.
CSADLVVSYNEQFF	TRBV20-1	TRBJ2-1	.
CASSFRGLGTEAFF	TRBV12-3/TRBV12-4	TRBJ1-1	TRBD1
CASNYGFYGYTF	TRBV19	TRBJ1-2	.
CASSQDGADITDTQYF	TRBV4-2	TRBJ2-3	.
CASSQFPGRGLYEQYF	TRBV14	TRBJ2-7	.
CASSLGGPGTQYF	TRBV5-6	TRBJ2-5	.
CASTFGQNQPQHF	TRBV12-3/TRBV12-4	TRBJ1-5	.
CASSLFPGGKETQYF	TRBV11-2	TRBJ2-5	.
CASSLETGPSTDTQYF	TRBV5-1	TRBJ2-3	.
CASSLTPGGSYNEQFF	TRBV5-1	TRBJ2-1	TRBD1
CASSGVGTGGAPNTGELFF	TRBV4-2	TRBJ2-2	TRBD1
CASTIGGSPYNEQFF	TRBV12-3/TRBV12-4	TRBJ2-1	.
CASSLTGKVDNEQFF	TRBV5-1	TRBJ2-1	.
CASSPEGVEITGELFF	TRBV7-2	TRBJ2-2	.
CASSSLGGSTGELFF	TRBV12-3/TRBV12-4	TRBJ2-2	TRBD2
CSVAAGARADTQYF	TRBV29-1	TRBJ2-3	TRBD2